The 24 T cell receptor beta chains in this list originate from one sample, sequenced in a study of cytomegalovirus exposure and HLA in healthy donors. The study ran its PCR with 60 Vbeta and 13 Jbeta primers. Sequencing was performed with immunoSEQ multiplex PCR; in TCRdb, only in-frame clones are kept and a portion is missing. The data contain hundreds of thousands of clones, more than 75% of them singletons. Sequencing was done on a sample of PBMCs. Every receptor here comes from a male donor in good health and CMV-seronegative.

CDR3 DNA: TGTGCCAGCAGCTTAGTTGCGGGCGGTGAGCAGTTCTTC. Encoded protein: CASSLVAGGEQFF. The chain uses TRBV7-2 and TRBJ2-1; the D gene is possibly TRBD2 (5 bases). Trimming pared 1 base from V and 9 bases from J, leaving 10 bases between. Germline CDR1 SGHTA, CDR2 FQGNSA. There are 13 residues in the CDR3.

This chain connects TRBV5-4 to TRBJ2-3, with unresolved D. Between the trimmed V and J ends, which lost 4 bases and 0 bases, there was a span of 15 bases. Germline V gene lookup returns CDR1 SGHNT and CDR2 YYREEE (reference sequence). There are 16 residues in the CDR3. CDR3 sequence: CASSPDFGSSTDTQYF. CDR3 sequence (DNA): TGTGCCAGCAGCCCCGACTTTGGGTCGAGCACAGATACGCAGTATTTT. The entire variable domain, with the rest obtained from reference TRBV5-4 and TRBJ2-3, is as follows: ETGVTQSPTHLIKTRGQQVTLRCSSQSGHNTVSWYQQALGQGPQFIFQYYREEENGRGNFPPRFSGLQFPNYSSELNVNALELDDSALYLCASSPDFGSSTDTQYFGPGTRLTVL.

The CDR3 sequence: CASSSGGVAGANVLTF. The CDR3 nucleotides read TGTGCCAGCAGCTCAGGGGGCGTGGCTGGGGCCAACGTCCTGACTTTC. The chain uses TRBV28 and TRBJ2-6, with TRBD1 identical over 8 bases. The V and J ends lost 6 bases and 2 bases, in that order; junction bases with no gene match: 6. Germline V gene lookup returns CDR1 MDHEN and CDR2 SYDVKM. This CDR3 spans 16 amino acids.

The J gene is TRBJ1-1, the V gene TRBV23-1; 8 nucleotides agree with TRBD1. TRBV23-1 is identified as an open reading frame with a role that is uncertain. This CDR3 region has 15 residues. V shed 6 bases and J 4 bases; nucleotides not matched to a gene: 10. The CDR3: CASRDRGFEGTEAFF. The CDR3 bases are TGCGCCAGCAGAGACAGGGGCTTCGAAGGCACTGAAGCTTTCTTT.

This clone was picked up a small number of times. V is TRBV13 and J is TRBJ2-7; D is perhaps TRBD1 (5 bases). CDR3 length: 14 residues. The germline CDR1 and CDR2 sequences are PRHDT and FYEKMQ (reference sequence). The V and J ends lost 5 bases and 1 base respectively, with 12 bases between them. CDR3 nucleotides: TGTGCCAGCAGCGGGGCCCCGATGTCCTACGAGCAGTACTTC. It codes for CASSGAPMSYEQYF.

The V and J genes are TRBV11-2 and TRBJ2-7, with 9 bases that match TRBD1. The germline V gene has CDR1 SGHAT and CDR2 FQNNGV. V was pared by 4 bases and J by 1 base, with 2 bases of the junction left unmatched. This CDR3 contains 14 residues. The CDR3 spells CASSYGTGSYEQYF. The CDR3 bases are TGTGCCAGCAGCTATGGGACAGGGTCCTACGAGCAGTACTTC.

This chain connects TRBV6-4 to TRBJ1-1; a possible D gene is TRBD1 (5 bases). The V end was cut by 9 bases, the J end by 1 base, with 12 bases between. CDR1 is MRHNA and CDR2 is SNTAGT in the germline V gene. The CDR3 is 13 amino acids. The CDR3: CARPAGPNTEAFF. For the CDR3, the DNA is TGTGCCAGACCGGCGGGGCCGAACACTGAAGCTTTCTTT.

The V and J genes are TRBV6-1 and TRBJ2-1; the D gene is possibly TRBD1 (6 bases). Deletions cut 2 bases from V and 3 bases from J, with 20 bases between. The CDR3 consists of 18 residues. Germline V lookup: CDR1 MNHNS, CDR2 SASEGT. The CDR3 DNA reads TGTGCCAGCAGTGAATATGTAGCAGGGGCCGACATCTACAATGAGCAGTTCTTC. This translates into CASSEYVAGADIYNEQFF.

CDR3 bases: TGTGCCAGTAGTATAGGTCCCGGGACAGGGCCCCAAGAGACCCAGTACTTC. Translating it yields CASSIGPGTGPQETQYF. This chain uses TRBV19 with TRBJ2-5; 9 nucleotides align to TRBD1. The CDR3 covers 17 residues. The junction had 7 bases not matched to a gene; V was cut back by 1 base and J by 1 base. CDR1 and CDR2 (germline): LNHDA, SQIVND (reference sequence).

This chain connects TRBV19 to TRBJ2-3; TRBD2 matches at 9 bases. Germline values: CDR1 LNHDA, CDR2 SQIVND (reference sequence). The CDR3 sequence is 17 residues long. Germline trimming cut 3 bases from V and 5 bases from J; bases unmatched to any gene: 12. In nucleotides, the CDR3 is TGTGCCAGTAGTATTGCCGCGGCGGGAGGGCCCGTAGATACGCAGTATTTT. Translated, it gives CASSIAAAGGPVDTQYF.

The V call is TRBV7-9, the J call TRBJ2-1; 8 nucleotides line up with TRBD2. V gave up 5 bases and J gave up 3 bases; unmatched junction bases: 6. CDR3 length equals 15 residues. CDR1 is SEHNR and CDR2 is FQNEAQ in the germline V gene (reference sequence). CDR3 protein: CASSRTSPLYNEQFF. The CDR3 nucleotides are TGTGCCAGCAGCAGGACTAGCCCCCTCTACAATGAGCAGTTCTTC.

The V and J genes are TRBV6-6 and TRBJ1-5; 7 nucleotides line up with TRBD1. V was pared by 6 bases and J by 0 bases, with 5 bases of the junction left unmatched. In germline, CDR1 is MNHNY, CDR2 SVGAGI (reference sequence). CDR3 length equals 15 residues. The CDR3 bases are TGTGCCAGCAGGGTACAGGGGAATAGCAATCAGCCCCAGCATTTT. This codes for CASRVQGNSNQPQHF.

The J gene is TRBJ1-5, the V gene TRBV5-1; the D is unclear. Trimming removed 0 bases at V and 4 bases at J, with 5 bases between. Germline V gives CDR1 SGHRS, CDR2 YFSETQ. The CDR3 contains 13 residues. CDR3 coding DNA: TGCGCCAGCAGCTTGGCCGCGAATCAGCCCCAGCATTTT. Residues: CASSLAANQPQHF. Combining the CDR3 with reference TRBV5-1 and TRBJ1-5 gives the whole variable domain KAGVTQTPRYLIKTRGQQVTLSCSPISGHRSVSWYQQTPGQGLQFLFEYFSETQRNKGNFPGRFSGRQFSNSRSEMNVSTLELGDSALYLCASSLAANQPQHFGDGTRLSIL.

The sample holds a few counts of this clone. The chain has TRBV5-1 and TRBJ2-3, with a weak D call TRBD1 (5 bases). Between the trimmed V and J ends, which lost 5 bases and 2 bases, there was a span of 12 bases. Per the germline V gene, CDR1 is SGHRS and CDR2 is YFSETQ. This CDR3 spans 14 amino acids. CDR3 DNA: TGCGCCAGCAGGACAGTGGGAAACACAGATACGCAGTATTTT. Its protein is CASRTVGNTDTQYF.

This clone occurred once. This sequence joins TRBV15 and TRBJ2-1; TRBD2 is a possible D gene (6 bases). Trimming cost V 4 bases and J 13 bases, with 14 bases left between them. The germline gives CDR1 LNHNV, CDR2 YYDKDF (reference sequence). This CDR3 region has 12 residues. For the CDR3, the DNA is TGTGCCACCAGCACAACCGGGACTGTACAGTTCTTC. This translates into CATSTTGTVQFF.

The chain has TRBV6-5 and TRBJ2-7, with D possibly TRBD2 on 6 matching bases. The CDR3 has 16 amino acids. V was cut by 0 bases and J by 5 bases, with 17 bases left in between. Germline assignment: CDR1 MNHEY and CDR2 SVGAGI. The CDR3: CASSYSPGRLKNEQYF. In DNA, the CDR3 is TGTGCCAGCAGTTACTCCCCCGGGAGATTGAAAAACGAGCAGTACTTC.

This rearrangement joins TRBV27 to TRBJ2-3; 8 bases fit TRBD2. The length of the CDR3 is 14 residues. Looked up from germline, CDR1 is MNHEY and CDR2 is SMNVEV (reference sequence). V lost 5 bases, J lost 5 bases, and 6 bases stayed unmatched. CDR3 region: CASSPRLARDTQYF. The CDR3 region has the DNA TGTGCCAGCAGTCCCAGACTAGCGAGAGATACGCAGTATTTT.

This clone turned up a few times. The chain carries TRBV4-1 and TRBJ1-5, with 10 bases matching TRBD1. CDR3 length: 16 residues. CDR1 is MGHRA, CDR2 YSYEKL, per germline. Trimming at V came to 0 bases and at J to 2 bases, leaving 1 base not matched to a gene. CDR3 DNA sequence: TGCGCCAGCAGCCAAGACGGGACAGGGGGCAATCAGCCCCAGCATTTT. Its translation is CASSQDGTGGNQPQHF.

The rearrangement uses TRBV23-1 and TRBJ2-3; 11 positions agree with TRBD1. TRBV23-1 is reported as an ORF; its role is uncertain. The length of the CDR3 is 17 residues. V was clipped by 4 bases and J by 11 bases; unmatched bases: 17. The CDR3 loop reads CASSPIKGTGGVIRQYF. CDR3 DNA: TGCGCCAGCAGTCCAATAAAAGGGACAGGGGGTGTAATACGGCAGTATTTT.

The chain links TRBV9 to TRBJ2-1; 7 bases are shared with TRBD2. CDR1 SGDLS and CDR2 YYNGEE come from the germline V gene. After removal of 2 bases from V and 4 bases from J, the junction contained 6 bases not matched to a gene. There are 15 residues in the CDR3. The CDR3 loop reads CASSVKTSSYNEQFF. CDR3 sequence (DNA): TGTGCCAGCAGCGTGAAGACTAGCTCTTACAATGAGCAGTTCTTC. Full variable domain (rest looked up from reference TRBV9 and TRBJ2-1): DSGVTQTPKHLITATGQRVTLRCSPRSGDLSVYWYQQSLDQGLQFLIQYYNGEERAKGNILERFSAQQFPDLHSELNLSSLELGDSALYFCASSVKTSSYNEQFFGPGTRLTVL.

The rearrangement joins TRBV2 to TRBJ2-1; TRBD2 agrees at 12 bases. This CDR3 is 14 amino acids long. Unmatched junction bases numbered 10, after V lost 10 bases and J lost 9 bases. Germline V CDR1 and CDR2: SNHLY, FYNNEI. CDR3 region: CATQTSGSGGEQFF. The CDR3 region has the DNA TGTGCCACCCAGACTAGCGGGAGTGGAGGTGAGCAGTTCTTC.

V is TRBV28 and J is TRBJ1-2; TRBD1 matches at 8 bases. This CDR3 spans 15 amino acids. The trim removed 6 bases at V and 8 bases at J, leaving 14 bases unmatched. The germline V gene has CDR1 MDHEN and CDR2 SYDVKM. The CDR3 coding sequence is TGTGCCAGCAGGCTCAGGGGGCGCGCATTAGGAGGCTACACCTTC. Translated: CASRLRGRALGGYTF.

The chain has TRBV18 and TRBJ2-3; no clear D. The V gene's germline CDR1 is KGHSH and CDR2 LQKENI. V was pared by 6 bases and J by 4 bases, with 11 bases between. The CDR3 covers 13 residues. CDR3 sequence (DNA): TGTGCCAGCTCGGTTCTAGGCGCAGATACGCAGTATTTT. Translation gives CASSVLGADTQYF.

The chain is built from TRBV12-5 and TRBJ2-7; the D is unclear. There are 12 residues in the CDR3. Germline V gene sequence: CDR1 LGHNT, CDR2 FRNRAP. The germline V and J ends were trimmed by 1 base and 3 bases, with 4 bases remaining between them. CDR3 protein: CASGLESYEQYF. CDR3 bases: TGTGCTAGTGGTTTGGAGAGCTACGAGCAGTACTTC.